This T cell receptor (beta chain) was retrieved from a study of blood T cell repertoires in COVID-19. The wider study: T cells, B-cell-depleted T cells, or PBMCs supplied cDNA or gDNA.

The study recruited people aged about 18 to 95 years across around 24 US areas. Cohort 3 recovered donors had two negative PCRs, clearance, or symptom resolution. The germline V gene has CDR1 ENHRY and CDR2 SYGVKD. J gave up 3 bases and V 6 bases, and 5 bases lay outside the gene matches. The CDR3 has 14 residues. Per the study methods: Amplifying reference gene primers gave estimates of nucleated cell counts. Repertoires were generated with immunoSEQ multiplex PCR, while TCRdb's copy carries only in-frame clones and drops some. That table furnishes V, J and clone size, whereas the DNA furnished D and trimming. The sample has 150,000 to 200,000 clones, over 75% seen once.

Sequenced: PBMCs or T cells enriched from blood (not recorded which). V and J are TRBV10-3 and TRBJ2-7; 10 positions match TRBD1. This sequence was found in a man in his fifties or sixties who had recovered from COVID-19. CDR3 nucleotide sequence: TGTGCCATCAGGCCCCGGGACAGGGGCTACGAGCAGTACTTC. It yields the protein CAIRPRDRGYEQYF.